This T cell receptor (beta chain) appears in the sequencing data of a study of T cell responses to AZD1222 COVID-19 vaccine. The study's findings and limits: In the spike-specific TCR repertoire, nearly half reportedly target unmutated variant regions.

The method was immunoSEQ multiplex PCR; TCRdb's version includes in-frame clones alone and lacks a portion of them. The table counts 150,000 or so clones; about 2.2% lies in the top ten. About this clone itself: Antigen unknown.

Between the trimmed V and J ends, which lost 4 bases and 4 bases, there was a span of 20 bases. The CDR3 totals 17 residues. The germline gives CDR1 SGHTA, CDR2 FQGNSA. The sequenced material came from peripheral blood. This receptor was identified in an adult in good health. The chain carries TRBV7-2 and TRBJ2-1; a weak D match, TRBD2 (6 bases). The CDR3 sequence: CASSWTPGTGFYNEQFF. The CDR3 nucleotides read TGTGCCAGCAGCTGGACACCCGGGACTGGGTTTTACAATGAGCAGTTCTTC.